The present T cell receptor beta chain was sequenced within a study of T cells in pancreatic ductal adenocarcinoma. Study-wide results and caveats: Blood had more productive templates and about 7.9-fold more unique clonotypes than tumor.

CDR1 and CDR2 from the germline V gene are MGHRA and YSYEKL. The CDR3 covers 16 residues. The junction had 9 bases not matched to a gene; V was cut back by 1 base and J by 6 bases. No neoadjuvant therapy was given to the selected pancreatic ductal adenocarcinoma patients before their surgery. A word on this clone: The antigen is unknown.

Clones were read by immunoSEQ multiplex PCR, and TCRdb kept only the in-frame ones, dropping some. The data contain 97,000 or so clones, roughly 95% of them singletons. The V gene is TRBV4-1, the J gene TRBJ2-3; TRBD1 matches at 8 bases. This sequence was found in a human donor with pancreatic ductal adenocarcinoma. The specimen sequenced was PBMCs. CDR3 coding DNA: TGCGCCAGCAGCCAAGTGTCGGTCAGGGGGCGGGATACGCAGTATTTT. Residues: CASSQVSVRGRDTQYF.